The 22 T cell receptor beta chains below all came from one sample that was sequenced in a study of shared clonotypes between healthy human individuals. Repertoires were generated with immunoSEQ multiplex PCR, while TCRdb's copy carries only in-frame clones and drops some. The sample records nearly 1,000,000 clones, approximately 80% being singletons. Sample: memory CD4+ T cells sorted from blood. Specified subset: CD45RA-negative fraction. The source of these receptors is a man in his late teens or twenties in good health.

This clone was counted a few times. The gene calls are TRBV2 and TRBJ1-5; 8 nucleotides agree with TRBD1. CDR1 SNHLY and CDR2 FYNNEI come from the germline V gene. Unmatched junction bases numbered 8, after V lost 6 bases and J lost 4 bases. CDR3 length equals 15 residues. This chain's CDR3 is CASSKDRVRNQPQHF. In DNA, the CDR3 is TGTGCCAGCAGCAAGGACAGGGTAAGGAATCAGCCCCAGCATTTT.

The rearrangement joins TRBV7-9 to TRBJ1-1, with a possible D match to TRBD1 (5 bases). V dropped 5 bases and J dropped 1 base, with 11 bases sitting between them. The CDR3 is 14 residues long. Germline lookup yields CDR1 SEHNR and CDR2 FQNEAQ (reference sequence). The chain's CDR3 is CASSQDGTNTEAFF. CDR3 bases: TGTGCCAGCAGCCAGGACGGGACGAACACTGAAGCTTTCTTT.

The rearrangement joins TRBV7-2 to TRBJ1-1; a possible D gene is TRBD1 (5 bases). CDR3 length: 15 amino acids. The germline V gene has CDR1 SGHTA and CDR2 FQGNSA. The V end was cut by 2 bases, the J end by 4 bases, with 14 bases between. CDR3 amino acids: CASSLRDGLGTEAFF. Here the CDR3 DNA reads TGTGCCAGCAGCTTACGGGACGGCCTGGGCACTGAAGCTTTCTTT.

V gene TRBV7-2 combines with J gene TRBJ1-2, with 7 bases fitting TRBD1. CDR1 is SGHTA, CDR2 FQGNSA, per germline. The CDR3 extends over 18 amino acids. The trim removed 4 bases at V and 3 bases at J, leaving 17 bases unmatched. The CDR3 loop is CASSSPTSLTGYDYGYTF. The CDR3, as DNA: TGTGCCAGCAGCTCCCCCACATCACTGACAGGGTATGACTATGGCTACACCTTC.

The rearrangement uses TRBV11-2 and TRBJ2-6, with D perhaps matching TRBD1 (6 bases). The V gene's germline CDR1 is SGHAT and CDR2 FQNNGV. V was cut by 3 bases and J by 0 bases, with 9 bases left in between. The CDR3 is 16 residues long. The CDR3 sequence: CASSLDSHSGANVLTF. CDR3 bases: TGTGCCAGCAGCTTGGACAGCCACTCTGGGGCCAACGTCCTGACTTTC.

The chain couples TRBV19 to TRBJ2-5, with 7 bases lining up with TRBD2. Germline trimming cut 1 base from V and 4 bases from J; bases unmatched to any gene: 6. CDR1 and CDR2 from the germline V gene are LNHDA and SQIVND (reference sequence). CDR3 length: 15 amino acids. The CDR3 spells CASSIGGGRGETQYF. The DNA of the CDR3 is TGTGCCAGTAGTATAGGCGGAGGGAGGGGAGAGACCCAGTACTTC.

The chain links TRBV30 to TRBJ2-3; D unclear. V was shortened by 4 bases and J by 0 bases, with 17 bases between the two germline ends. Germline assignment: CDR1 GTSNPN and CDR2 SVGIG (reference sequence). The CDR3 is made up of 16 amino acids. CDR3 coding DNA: TGTGCCTGGACGAGAGCCCCCCTCATAAGCACAGATACGCAGTATTTT. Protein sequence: CAWTRAPLISTDTQYF. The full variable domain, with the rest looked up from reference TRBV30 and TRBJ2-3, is SQTIHQWPATLVQPVGSPLSLECTVEGTSNPNLYWYRQAAGRGLQLLFYSVGIGQISSEVPQNLSASRPQDRQFILSSKKLLLSDSGFYLCAWTRAPLISTDTQYFGPGTRLTVL.

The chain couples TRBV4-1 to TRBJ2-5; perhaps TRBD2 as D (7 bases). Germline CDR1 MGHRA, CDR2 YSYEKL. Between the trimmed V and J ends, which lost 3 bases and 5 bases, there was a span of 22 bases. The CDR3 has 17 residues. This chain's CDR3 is CASSQLGGGPVSETQYF. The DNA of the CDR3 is TGCGCCAGCAGCCAGCTGGGCGGGGGCCCTGTGAGTGAGACCCAGTACTTC.

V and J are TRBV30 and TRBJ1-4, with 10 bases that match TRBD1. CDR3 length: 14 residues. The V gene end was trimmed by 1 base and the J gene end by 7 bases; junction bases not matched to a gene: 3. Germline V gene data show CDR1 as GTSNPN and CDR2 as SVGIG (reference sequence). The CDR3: CAWSGQGAVEKLFF. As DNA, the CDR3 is TGTGCCTGGAGTGGACAGGGGGCTGTTGAAAAACTGTTTTTT.

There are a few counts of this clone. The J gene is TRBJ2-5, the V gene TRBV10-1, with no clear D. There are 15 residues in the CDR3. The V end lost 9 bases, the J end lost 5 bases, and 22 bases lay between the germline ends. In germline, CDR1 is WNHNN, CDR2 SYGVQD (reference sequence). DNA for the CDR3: TGCGCCAGAATCTACTCAAGAGGATCGTGGGAGACCCAGTACTTC. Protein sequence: CARIYSRGSWETQYF.

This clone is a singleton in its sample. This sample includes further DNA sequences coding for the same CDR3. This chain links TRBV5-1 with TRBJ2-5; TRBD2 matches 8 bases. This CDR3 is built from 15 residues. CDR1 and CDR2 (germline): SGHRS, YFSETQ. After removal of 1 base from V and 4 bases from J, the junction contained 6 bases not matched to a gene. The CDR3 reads CASSLSSGSGETQYF. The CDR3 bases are TGCGCCAGCAGCTTGTCCAGCGGGAGTGGAGAGACCCAGTACTTC. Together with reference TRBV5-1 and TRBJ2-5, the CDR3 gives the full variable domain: KAGVTQTPRYLIKTRGQQVTLSCSPISGHRSVSWYQQTPGQGLQFLFEYFSETQRNKGNFPGRFSGRQFSNSRSEMNVSTLELGDSALYLCASSLSSGSGETQYFGPGTRLLVL.

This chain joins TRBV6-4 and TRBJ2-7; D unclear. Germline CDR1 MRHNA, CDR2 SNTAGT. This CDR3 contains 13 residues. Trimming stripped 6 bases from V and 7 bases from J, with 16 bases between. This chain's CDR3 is CASSPQPKGEQYF. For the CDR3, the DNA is TGTGCCAGCAGCCCCCAACCAAAGGGTGAGCAGTACTTC.

The CDR3 coding sequence is TGTGCCAGTAGTGCTTATAAATACTATGGCTACACCTTC. It codes for CASSAYKYYGYTF. The rearrangement links TRBV27 to TRBJ1-2; D uncertain. The germline V and J ends were trimmed by 9 bases and 3 bases, with 14 bases remaining between them. The CDR3 runs to 13 residues. The germline V gene has CDR1 MNHEY and CDR2 SMNVEV (reference sequence).

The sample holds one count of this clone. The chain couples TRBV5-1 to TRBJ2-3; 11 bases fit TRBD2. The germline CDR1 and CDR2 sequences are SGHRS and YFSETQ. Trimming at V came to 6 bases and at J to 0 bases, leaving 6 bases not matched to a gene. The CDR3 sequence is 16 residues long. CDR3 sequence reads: CASTGLAGTSTDTQYF. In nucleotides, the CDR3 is TGCGCCAGCACAGGACTAGCGGGCACTAGCACAGATACGCAGTATTTT.

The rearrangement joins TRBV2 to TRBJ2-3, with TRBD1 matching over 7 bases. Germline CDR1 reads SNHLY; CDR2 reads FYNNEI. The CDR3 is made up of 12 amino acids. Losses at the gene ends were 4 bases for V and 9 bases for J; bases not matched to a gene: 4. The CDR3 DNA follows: TGTGCCAGCAGTGGGGACAGTCGAACGCAGTATTTT. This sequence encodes CASSGDSRTQYF. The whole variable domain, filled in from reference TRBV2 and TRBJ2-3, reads EPEVTQTPSHQVTQMGQEVILRCVPISNHLYFYWYRQILGQKVEFLVSFYNNEISEKSEIFDDQFSVERPDGSNFTLKIRSTKLEDSAMYFCASSGDSRTQYFGPGTRLTVL.

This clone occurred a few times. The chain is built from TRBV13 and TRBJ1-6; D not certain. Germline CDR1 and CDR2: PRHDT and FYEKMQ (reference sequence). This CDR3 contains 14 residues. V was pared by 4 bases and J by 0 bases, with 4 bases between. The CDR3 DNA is TGTGCCAGCAGCTCACTCTCCTATAATTCACCCCTCCACTTT. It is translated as CASSSLSYNSPLHF.

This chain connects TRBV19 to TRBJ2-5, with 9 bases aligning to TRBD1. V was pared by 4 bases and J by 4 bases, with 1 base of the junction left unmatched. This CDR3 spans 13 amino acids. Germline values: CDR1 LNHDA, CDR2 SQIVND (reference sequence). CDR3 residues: CASSKDRGETQYF. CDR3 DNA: TGTGCCAGTAGTAAGGACAGGGGAGAGACCCAGTACTTC. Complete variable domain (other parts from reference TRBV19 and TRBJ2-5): DGGITQSPKYLFRKEGQNVTLSCEQNLNHDAMYWYRQDPGQGLRLIYYSQIVNDFQKGDIAEGYSVSREKKESFPLTVTSAQKNPTAFYLCASSKDRGETQYFGPGTRLLVL.

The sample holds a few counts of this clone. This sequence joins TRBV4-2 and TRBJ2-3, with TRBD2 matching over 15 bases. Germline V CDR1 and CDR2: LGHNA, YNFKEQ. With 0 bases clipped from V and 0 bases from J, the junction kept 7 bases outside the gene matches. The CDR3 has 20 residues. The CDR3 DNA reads TGTGCCAGCAGCCAAGATCTGGGGACTAGCGGGGGGTCTAGCACAGATACGCAGTATTTT. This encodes CASSQDLGTSGGSSTDTQYF.

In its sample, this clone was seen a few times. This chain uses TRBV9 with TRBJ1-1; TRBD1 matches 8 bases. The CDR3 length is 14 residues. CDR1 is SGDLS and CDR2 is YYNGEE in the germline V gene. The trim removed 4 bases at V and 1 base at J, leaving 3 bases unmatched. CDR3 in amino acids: CASSFGQGNTEAFF. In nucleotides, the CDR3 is TGTGCCAGCAGCTTTGGACAGGGGAACACTGAAGCTTTCTTT.

The CDR3 DNA sequence: TGCGCCAGCAGTACGGGGACAGGGGCGCTCTACGAGCAGTACTTC. It encodes CASSTGTGALYEQYF. The chain employs TRBV5-1 and TRBJ2-7; 10 positions match TRBD1. Trimming cost V 5 bases and J 3 bases; bases outside gene matches: 8. CDR3 length: 15 residues. Germline CDR1 reads SGHRS; CDR2 reads YFSETQ. The full variable domain, its missing parts supplied by reference TRBV5-1 and TRBJ2-7, is KAGVTQTPRYLIKTRGQQVTLSCSPISGHRSVSWYQQTPGQGLQFLFEYFSETQRNKGNFPGRFSGRQFSNSRSEMNVSTLELGDSALYLCASSTGTGALYEQYFGPGTRLTVT.

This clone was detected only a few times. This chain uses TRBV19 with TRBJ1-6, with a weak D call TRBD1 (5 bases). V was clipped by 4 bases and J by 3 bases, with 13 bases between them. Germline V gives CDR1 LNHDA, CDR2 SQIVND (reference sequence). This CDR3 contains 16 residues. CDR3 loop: CASSTRGDSYNSPLHF. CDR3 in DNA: TGTGCCAGTAGTACCCGCGGAGACAGCTATAATTCACCCCTCCACTTT.

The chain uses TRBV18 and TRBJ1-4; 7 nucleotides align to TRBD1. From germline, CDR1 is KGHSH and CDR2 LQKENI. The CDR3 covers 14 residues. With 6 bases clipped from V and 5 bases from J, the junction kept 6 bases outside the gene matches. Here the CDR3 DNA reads TGTGCCAGCTCCCAGGGGGGCGGCAATGAAAAACTGTTTTTT. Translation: CASSQGGGNEKLFF.